Sequencing of this T cell receptor (beta chain) was carried out in a study of cytomegalovirus exposure and HLA in healthy donors. This CDR3 comprises 13 residues. Trimming stripped 8 bases from V and 2 bases from J, with 12 bases between. The germline V gene encodes CDR1 MGHDK and CDR2 SYGVNS. This table comes from immunoSEQ multiplex PCR, and its TCRdb copy is limited to in-frame clones, with some not included. The sample lists under 85,000 clones, about 94% occurring once. This clonotype originated in a woman aged 18-30 years in good health and CMV-seronegative. Material for sequencing was PBMCs. J is TRBJ2-5 and V is TRBV25-1, with D perhaps TRBD1 (6 bases). CDR3 sequence reads: CASSSGQQETQYF. In DNA, the CDR3 is TGTGCCAGCTCCTCTGGACAGCAAGAGACCCAGTACTTC.